This T cell receptor (beta chain) came from a study of T cells in Graves' hyperthyroidism and ophthalmopathy. About this clonotype itself: Antigen: not known.

Study-wide findings and caveats: Through a model of 13 V-J features, ophthalmopathy was separated from stable hyperthyroidism.

Template material for amplifying TCR beta CDR3 regions consisted of RNA transcripts. HTBI primers drove first-round RT-PCR of the TCR CDR3. TCRdb re-analysed the multiplex PCR reads in MiXCR, keeping a single row per CDR3 protein. The sample contains approximately 510,000 distinct CDR3 sequences, 40% to 55% of which appear only once. Criteria for exclusion of patients were uncontrolled infection, other autoimmune disease, pregnancy or lactation. Diagnostic decisions used clinical symptoms, serum thyroxine and TRAb, thyroid ultrasound and orbital computed tomography. The TCR comes from an adult woman with Graves' disease, either hyperthyroidism or ophthalmopathy (not recorded which). Sequenced input: peripheral blood or thyroid tissue (not recorded which).

CDR3: CASSFIGRTSYEQYF. CDR3 sequence (DNA): TGTGCCAGCAGCTTCATCGGTCGAACCTCCTACGAGCAGTACTTC. This chain links TRBV7-9 with TRBJ2-7; D call uncertain. CDR3 length equals 15 residues. V gave up 3 bases and J gave up 0 bases, with 12 bases separating them. CDR1 is SEHNR and CDR2 is FQNEAQ in the germline V gene (reference sequence).